The 28 T cell receptor beta chains in this list originate from one sample, sequenced in a study of Graves' ophthalmopathy and Graves' hyperthyroidism. From RNA, the CDR3 regions of TCR beta chains were amplified and sequenced. Amplification began with first-round RT-PCR using HTBI primers, then second-round multiplex PCR was performed. TCRdb called the multiplex PCR reads again in MiXCR, with one record for every CDR3 protein. The table includes 350,000 to 400,000 distinct CDR3 sequences, about 16% detected once. Material: peripheral blood. The source is a woman aged 18-29 years with Graves' ophthalmopathy.

This clonotype has a count of ten or more. The genes are TRBV6-6 and TRBJ1-5; perhaps TRBD1 as D (6 bases). Germline CDR1 reads MNHNY; CDR2 reads SVGAGI (reference sequence). The V end lost 8 bases, the J end lost 7 bases, and 39 bases lay between the germline ends. The CDR3 is 21 amino acids. The CDR3 DNA is TGTGCCAGCGAAGACAGGAACTTCTCTCCCGCCAAACGGGGGGTCACGCAGCCCCAGCATTTT. Translation gives CASEDRNFSPAKRGVTQPQHF.

This clonotype has a count of ten or more. CDR3 in DNA: TGTGCCAGCAGTCTGTTTCCAGGGGCTGCCCTCTACGAGCAGTACTTC. It yields the protein CASSLFPGAALYEQYF. The chain recombines TRBV27 with TRBJ2-7; maybe TRBD1 (6 bases). V lost 5 bases to trimming and J lost 3 bases, with 20 bases between them. This CDR3 has 16 amino acids. Germline V lookup: CDR1 MNHEY, CDR2 SMNVEV (reference sequence).

This clonotype came up many times. The rearrangement links TRBV27 to TRBJ1-2; 7 positions agree with TRBD1. Germline assignment: CDR1 MNHEY and CDR2 SMNVEV (reference sequence). The junction had 9 bases not matched to a gene; V was cut back by 7 bases and J by 7 bases. The CDR3 extends over 13 amino acids. This chain's CDR3 is CASTNRDSSGYTF. In nucleotides, the CDR3 is TGTGCCAGCACAAACCGGGACAGCAGTGGCTACACCTTC.

This rearrangement joins TRBV9 to TRBJ2-7; possible D gene TRBD1, 7 bases. Germline CDR1 reads SGDLS; CDR2 reads YYNGEE. CDR3 size: 15 residues. The ends were cut back, 3 bases at V and 1 base at J, with 14 bases in the middle. CDR3 DNA sequence: TGTGCCAGCAGCGCCGGGCAGGGGGGATCCTACGAGCAGTACTTC. It encodes CASSAGQGGSYEQYF.

This clonotype was observed at least ten times. The junction and the germline gene differ at one end; a read error may be behind it. The chain couples TRBV11-2 to TRBJ1-1; weak D call: TRBD1 (6 bases). CDR3 size: 19 residues. Germline lookup yields CDR1 SGHAT and CDR2 FQNNGV. Here the CDR3 DNA reads TGTGCCAGCAACTTAGATACAATTTGGCGGGGGGCTTCGGTCACTGAAGCTTTCTTT. Protein sequence: CASNLDTIWRGASVTEAFF.

The chain couples TRBV11-1 to TRBJ1-1; D may be TRBD1 (5 bases). V lost 4 bases and J lost 9, with 12 bases in between. This CDR3 contains 12 residues. Germline V gene data show CDR1 as SGHAT and CDR2 as FQDESV (reference sequence). CDR3 amino acids: CASSWDGIQAFF. In nucleotides, the CDR3 is TGTGCCAGCAGCTGGGACGGCATTCAAGCTTTCTTT. Full variable domain (remainder filled in from reference TRBV11-1 and TRBJ1-1): EAEVAQSPRYKITEKSQAVAFWCDPISGHATLYWYRQILGQGPELLVQFQDESVVDDSQLPKDRFSAERLKGVDSTLKIQPAELGDSAMYLCASSWDGIQAFFGQGTRLTVV.

In this sample, this clonotype turned up many times. The rearrangement joins TRBV27 to TRBJ2-4, with 9 bases identical to TRBD2. CDR3 length: 16 amino acids. CDR1 is MNHEY and CDR2 is SMNVEV in the germline V gene (reference sequence). V lost 6 bases to trimming and J lost 5 bases; unmatched junction nucleotides: 11. The CDR3 reads CASSLLSRGGENIQYF. In nucleotides, the CDR3 is TGTGCCAGCAGCCTCTTATCGCGGGGGGGGGAAAACATTCAGTACTTC.

Ten or more counts support this clonotype. V usage is TRBV28 and J usage is TRBJ2-4, with 11 nucleotides matching TRBD2. The length of the CDR3 is 16 residues. The V and J ends lost 8 bases and 2 bases, in that order; junction bases with no gene match: 8. Germline V lookup: CDR1 MDHEN, CDR2 SYDVKM. The CDR3 coding sequence is TGTGCCAGCGCCTACTTAGCGGGAGGGCCCAAAAACATTCAGTACTTC. Translating it yields CASAYLAGGPKNIQYF.

This clonotype was picked up many times. The chain has TRBV20-1 and TRBJ1-1; D perhaps matches TRBD1 (5 bases). The V end was cut by 0 bases, the J end by 0 bases, with 11 bases between. Germline V gene data show CDR1 as DFQATT and CDR2 as SNEGSKA (reference sequence). The CDR3 length is 15 residues. The CDR3 DNA reads as TGCAGTGCTAGAGAAGGGGCGGGGATGAACACTGAAGCTTTCTTT. Translating gives CSAREGAGMNTEAFF.

Many counts were recorded for this clonotype. The chain is built from TRBV29-1 and TRBJ2-7; 11 nucleotides match TRBD1. The CDR3 extends over 12 amino acids. Per germline, CDR1 SQVTM and CDR2 ANQGSEA. J lost 7 bases, V lost 7 bases, and 6 bases had no gene match. The CDR3: CSGGQGAGEQYF. The CDR3 bases are TGCAGCGGCGGACAGGGGGCGGGTGAGCAGTACTTC.

This clonotype has ten or more counts. V and J are TRBV25-1 and TRBJ1-1; D gene uncertain. Germline lookup yields CDR1 MGHDK and CDR2 SYGVNS. The CDR3 loop spans 12 amino acids. V lost 5 bases to trimming and J lost 9 bases, with 13 bases between them. The CDR3 is CASSPYTGKAFF. Here the CDR3 DNA reads TGTGCCAGCAGTCCATACACGGGGAAAGCTTTCTTT.

This clonotype showed up many times. The chain is built from TRBV19 and TRBJ1-6, with 8 bases aligning to TRBD1. Germline lookup yields CDR1 LNHDA and CDR2 SQIVND (reference sequence). J was trimmed by 10 bases and V by 7 bases; bases with no gene match: 9. The CDR3 has 14 amino acids. For the CDR3, the DNA is TGTGCCAGTAACCAGGGGGCGCCCCGGTCACCCCTCCACTTT. Encoded protein: CASNQGAPRSPLHF.

In this sample, this clonotype turned up many times. This chain links TRBV30 with TRBJ1-1; D gene unclear. CDR3 length: 13 residues. Looked up from germline, CDR1 is GTSNPN and CDR2 is SVGIG (reference sequence). Trimming removed 1 base at V and 1 base at J, with 7 bases between. The CDR3 protein is CAWSGAGNTEAFF. CDR3 sequence (DNA): TGTGCCTGGAGTGGAGCAGGGAACACTGAAGCTTTCTTT. Looking up the rest from reference TRBV30 and TRBJ1-1 gives the full variable domain: SQTIHQWPATLVQPVGSPLSLECTVEGTSNPNLYWYRQAAGRGLQLLFYSVGIGQISSEVPQNLSASRPQDRQFILSSKKLLLSDSGFYLCAWSGAGNTEAFFGQGTRLTVV.

V and J are TRBV6-5 and TRBJ2-7; TRBD2 matches 9 bases. The CDR3 runs 15 residues. The junction had 9 bases not matched to a gene; V was cut back by 2 bases and J by 7 bases. Germline V CDR1 and CDR2: MNHEY, SVGAGI. The chain's CDR3 is CASSYRGRESEEQYF. CDR3 coding DNA: TGTGCCAGCAGTTACCGCGGGAGGGAATCGGAGGAGCAGTACTTC.

This clonotype was detected many times. The V and J genes are TRBV2 and TRBJ1-1; D gene unclear. V dropped 3 bases and J dropped 2 bases, with 7 bases sitting between them. This CDR3 has 13 amino acids. Per germline, CDR1 SNHLY and CDR2 FYNNEI. The CDR3 spells CASSEDYNTEAFF. The CDR3 DNA reads TGTGCCAGCAGTGAGGACTATAACACTGAAGCTTTCTTT.

In this sample, this clonotype turned up many times. The gene calls are TRBV13 and TRBJ1-2; D uncertain. CDR1 PRHDT and CDR2 FYEKMQ come from the germline V gene (reference sequence). Trimming took off 5 bases at V and 5 bases at J, with 15 bases between the two ends. The CDR3 consists of 14 residues. CDR3 sequence (DNA): TGTGCCAGCAGCAACCAGGATAAAGAATATGGCTACACCTTC. It specifies CASSNQDKEYGYTF.

This clonotype was seen ten or more times. The gene calls are TRBV18 and TRBJ2-7, with 10 bases identical to TRBD1. V lost 6 bases and J lost 4; bases outside the gene matches: 6. The V gene's germline CDR1 is KGHSH and CDR2 LQKENI. CDR3 length: 14 amino acids. The CDR3 here is CASSGDRGDYEQYF. In DNA, the CDR3 is TGTGCCAGCTCCGGGGACAGGGGCGATTACGAGCAGTACTTC.

This clonotype appeared many times. The genes are TRBV6-5 and TRBJ2-7; D may be TRBD2 (5 bases). Trimming pared 11 bases from V and 2 bases from J, leaving 19 bases between. The CDR3 is 14 residues long. Germline V gives CDR1 MNHEY, CDR2 SVGAGI. For the CDR3, the DNA is TGTGCCTGTAGTATTCGAGACGGGACCTACGAGCAGTACTTC. Translating gives CACSIRDGTYEQYF.

This clonotype has at least ten counts. The J gene is TRBJ2-7, the V gene TRBV10-3; no clear D gene. The germline V and J ends were trimmed by 6 bases and 2 bases, with 11 bases remaining between them. Germline V gene data show CDR1 as ENHRY and CDR2 as SYGVKD. The CDR3 is made up of 13 amino acids. The CDR3 loop reads CAISSTSPYEQYF. The CDR3 bases are TGTGCCATCAGCTCGACAAGTCCCTACGAGCAGTACTTC.

This clonotype appeared many times. The chain carries TRBV12-5 and TRBJ1-1; TRBD1 matches at 8 bases. Trimming removed 6 bases from V and 1 base from J; junction bases left unmatched: 10. Germline assignment: CDR1 LGHNT and CDR2 FRNRAP. The CDR3 consists of 16 residues. CDR3 sequence: CASGPGQDPWNTEAFF. CDR3 in DNA: TGTGCTAGTGGACCGGGACAGGATCCTTGGAACACTGAAGCTTTCTTT.

Many counts were recorded for this clonotype. This chain uses TRBV18 with TRBJ1-5; D is unresolved. This CDR3 has 13 amino acids. V dropped 1 base and J dropped 5 bases, with 6 bases sitting between them. Germline CDR1 is KGHSH and CDR2 is LQKENI. As DNA, the CDR3 is TGTGCCAGCTCACCACTGCTCGATCAGCCCCAGCATTTT. This translates into CASSPLLDQPQHF.

The chain combines TRBV6-1 with TRBJ2-5; D is ambiguous. The CDR3 runs to 12 residues. In germline, CDR1 is MNHNS, CDR2 SASEGT. V lost 8 bases, J lost 1 base, and 8 bases lay in between. This CDR3 is CASQGIQETQYF. The CDR3 DNA reads as TGTGCCAGCCAAGGGATCCAAGAGACCCAGTACTTC.

This clonotype was detected many times. The V call is TRBV30, the J call TRBJ1-6; 9 positions match TRBD1. Trimming at V came to 6 bases and at J to 7 bases, leaving 4 bases not matched to a gene. Germline V gene lookup returns CDR1 GTSNPN and CDR2 SVGIG (reference sequence). The CDR3 contains 13 residues. The CDR3, as DNA: TGTGCCTGTCCGGGACAGGGAAATTCACCCCTCCACTTT. Translation gives CACPGQGNSPLHF.

This chain links TRBV27 with TRBJ2-7, with a possible D match to TRBD2 (6 bases). The CDR3 contains 16 residues. The V gene's germline CDR1 is MNHEY and CDR2 SMNVEV (reference sequence). Trimming shortened V by 0 bases and J by 3 bases, and 15 bases separated the two germline ends. The CDR3 coding sequence is TGTGCCAGCAGTTTATCGGGGGGTTGGTATAACTACGAGCAGTACTTC. This sequence encodes CASSLSGGWYNYEQYF.

This clonotype was detected ten times or more. V gene TRBV20-1 combines with J gene TRBJ2-7; D remains unclear. The V end lost 5 bases, the J end lost 5 bases, and 13 bases lay between the germline ends. Per the germline V gene, CDR1 is DFQATT and CDR2 is SNEGSKA (reference sequence). The CDR3 loop spans 12 amino acids. Written as DNA, the CDR3 is TGCAGTGCTGTACGAGTGCGGAACGAGCAGTACTTC. It encodes CSAVRVRNEQYF.

The table lists this clonotype with many counts. The chain joins TRBV20-1 to TRBJ2-4, with D uncertain. Germline V CDR1 and CDR2: DFQATT, SNEGSKA (reference sequence). CDR3 length equals 16 residues. V lost 2 bases and J lost 0, with 14 bases in between. The CDR3 region is CSARISEVVAKNIQYF. CDR3 nucleotide sequence: TGCAGTGCTAGAATCTCAGAGGTTGTAGCCAAAAACATTCAGTACTTC.

The table lists this clonotype with many counts. The rearrangement uses TRBV12-3 or TRBV12-4 and TRBJ1-1; D gene unclear. The CDR3 totals 18 residues. V was pared by 2 bases and J by 0 bases, with 19 bases between. CDR3 coding DNA: TGTGCCAGCAGTTTATACCGTCGGCTTACGCTTATGAACACTGAAGCTTTCTTT. This translates into CASSLYRRLTLMNTEAFF.

Here the CDR3 DNA reads TGTGCCAGCAGCTCCTCCCAGAACACTGAAGCTTTCTTT. Protein: CASSSSQNTEAFF. V usage is TRBV2 and J usage is TRBJ1-1; D gene ambiguous. V lost 6 bases, J lost 1 base, and 9 bases lay in between. The CDR3 is 13 residues long. Germline CDR1 and CDR2: SNHLY and FYNNEI.